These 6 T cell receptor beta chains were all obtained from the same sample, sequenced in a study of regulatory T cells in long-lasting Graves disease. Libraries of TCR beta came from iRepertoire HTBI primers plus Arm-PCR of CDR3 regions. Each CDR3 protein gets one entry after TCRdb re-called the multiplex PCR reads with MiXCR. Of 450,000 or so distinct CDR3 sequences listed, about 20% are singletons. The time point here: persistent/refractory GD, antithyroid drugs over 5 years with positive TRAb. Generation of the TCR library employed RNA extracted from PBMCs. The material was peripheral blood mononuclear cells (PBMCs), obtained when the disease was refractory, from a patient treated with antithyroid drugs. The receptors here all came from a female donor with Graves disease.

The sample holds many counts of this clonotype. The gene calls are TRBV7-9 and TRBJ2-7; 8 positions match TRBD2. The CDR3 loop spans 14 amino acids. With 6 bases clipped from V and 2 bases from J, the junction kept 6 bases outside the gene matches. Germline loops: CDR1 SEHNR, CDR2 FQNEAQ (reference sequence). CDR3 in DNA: TGTGCCAGCAGTTTGGCGGGAGGTACCTACGAGCAGTACTTC. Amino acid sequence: CASSLAGGTYEQYF.

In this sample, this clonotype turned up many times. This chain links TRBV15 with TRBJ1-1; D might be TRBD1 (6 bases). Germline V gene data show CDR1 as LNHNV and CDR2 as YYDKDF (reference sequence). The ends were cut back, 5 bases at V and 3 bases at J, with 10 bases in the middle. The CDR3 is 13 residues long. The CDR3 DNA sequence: TGTGCCACCAGCCGGAGGGGGGACACTGAAGCTTTCTTT. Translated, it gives CATSRRGDTEAFF.

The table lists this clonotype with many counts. CDR3 DNA sequence: TGTGCCAGTAGCCCTCGAAGGACAGGGGATTACGAGCAGTACTTC. Its translation: CASSPRRTGDYEQYF. This chain uses TRBV19 with TRBJ2-7; TRBD1 matches 9 bases. V lost 6 bases to trimming and J lost 4 bases; unmatched junction nucleotides: 10. The CDR3 runs 15 residues. The germline gives CDR1 LNHDA, CDR2 SQIVND (reference sequence).

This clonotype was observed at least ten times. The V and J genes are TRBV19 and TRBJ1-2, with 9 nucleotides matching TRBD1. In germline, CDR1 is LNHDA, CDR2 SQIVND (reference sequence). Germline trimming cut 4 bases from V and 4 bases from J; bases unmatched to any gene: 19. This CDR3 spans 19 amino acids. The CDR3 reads CASSTTGQGKAPNSYGYTF. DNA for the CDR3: TGTGCCAGTAGTACTACAGGACAGGGGAAAGCTCCGAATAGCTATGGCTACACCTTC.

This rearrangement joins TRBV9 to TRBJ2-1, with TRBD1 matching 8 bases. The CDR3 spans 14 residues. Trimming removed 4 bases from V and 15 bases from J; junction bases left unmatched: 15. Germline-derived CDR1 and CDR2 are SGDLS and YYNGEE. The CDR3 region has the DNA TGTGCCAGCAGCCCAGGACAGGGCGGGTCTGGCGGGTTCTTC. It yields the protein CASSPGQGGSGGFF.

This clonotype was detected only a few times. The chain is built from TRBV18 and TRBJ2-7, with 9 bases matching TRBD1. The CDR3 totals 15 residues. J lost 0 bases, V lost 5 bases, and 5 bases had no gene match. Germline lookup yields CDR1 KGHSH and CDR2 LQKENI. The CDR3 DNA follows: TGTGCCAGCTCAACAGGACAGGGGATCTCCTACGAGCAGTACTTC. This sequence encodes CASSTGQGISYEQYF.